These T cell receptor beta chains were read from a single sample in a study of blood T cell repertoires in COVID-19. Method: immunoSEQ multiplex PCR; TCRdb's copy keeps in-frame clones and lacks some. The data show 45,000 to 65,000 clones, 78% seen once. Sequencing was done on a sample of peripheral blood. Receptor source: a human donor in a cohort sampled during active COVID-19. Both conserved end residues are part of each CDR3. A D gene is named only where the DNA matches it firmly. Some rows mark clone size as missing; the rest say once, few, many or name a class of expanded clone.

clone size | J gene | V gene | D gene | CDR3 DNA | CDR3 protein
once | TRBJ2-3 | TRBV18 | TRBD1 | TGTGCCAGCTCACCTGGACAGGGTAGCACAGATACGCAGTATTTT | CASSPGQGSTDTQYF
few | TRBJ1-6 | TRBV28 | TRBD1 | TGTGCCAGCAGGGCAGGGGGAAATTCACCCCTCCACTTT | CASRAGGNSPLHF
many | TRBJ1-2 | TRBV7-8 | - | TGTGCCAGCAGCTCCCCGGGAGGGAGGGACTACACCTTC | CASSSPGGRDYTF
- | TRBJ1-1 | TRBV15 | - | TGTGCCACCAGCAGAGCCATGGGGCCCATGAACACTGAAGCTTTCTTT | CATSRAMGPMNTEAFF
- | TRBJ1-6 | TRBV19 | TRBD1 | TGTGCCAGTAGTATAGGGACAGGGAGCTCCTATAATTCACCCCTCCACTTT | CASSIGTGSSYNSPLHF
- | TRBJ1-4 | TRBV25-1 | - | TGTGCCAGCAGTCCAATAAAGGGGGGGTCTCAAACTAATGAAAAACTGTTTTTT | CASSPIKGGSQTNEKLFF
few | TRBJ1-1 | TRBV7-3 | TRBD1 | TGTGCCAGCAGCCTGGGGACAGTGAACACTGAAGCTTTCTTT | CASSLGTVNTEAFF
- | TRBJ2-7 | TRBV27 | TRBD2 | TGTGCCAGCAGCTGGGGGGGATCAGGCGAGCAGTACTTC | CASSWGGSGEQYF
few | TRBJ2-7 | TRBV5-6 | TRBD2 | TGTGCCAGCAGCACACTGACTAGCGGGGGGTCCTACGAGCAGTACTTC | CASSTLTSGGSYEQYF
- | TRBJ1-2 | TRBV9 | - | TGTGCCAGCAGCGTAGATTACTCACCCGACTATGGCTACACCTTC | CASSVDYSPDYGYTF
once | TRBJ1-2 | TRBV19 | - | TGTGCCAGCCAGCGGGCAGGCGGTGGCTACACCTTC | CASQRAGGGYTF
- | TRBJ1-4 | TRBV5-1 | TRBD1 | TGCGCCAGCAGCTACGCCGGGACAGGGGGCGAAAAACTGTTTTTT | CASSYAGTGGEKLFF
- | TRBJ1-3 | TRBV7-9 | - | TGTGCCAGCAGCTCGGACGGACAGGGAAACACCATATATTTT | CASSSDGQGNTIYF
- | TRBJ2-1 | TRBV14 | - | TGTGCCAGCAGCCAAGAAAACAGTTACAATGAGCAGTTCTTC | CASSQENSYNEQFF
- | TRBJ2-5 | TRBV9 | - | TGTGCCAGCAGCGTAGCCCCCACACAGGGAATGGAGACCCAGTACTTC | CASSVAPTQGMETQYF
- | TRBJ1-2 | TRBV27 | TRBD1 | TGTGCCAGCAGCGACAGGGACAACTATGGCTACACCTTC | CASSDRDNYGYTF
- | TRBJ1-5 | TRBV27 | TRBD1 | TGTGCCAGCAGTCCCGGGACAGGGGGCAATCAGCCCCAGCATTTT | CASSPGTGGNQPQHF
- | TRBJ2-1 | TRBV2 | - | TGTGCCAGCAAGCCCGAATGGAATGAGCAGTTCTTC | CASKPEWNEQFF
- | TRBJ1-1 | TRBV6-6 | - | TGTGCCAGCAGTCTCCACCCCAACAGGGTTTCGAACACTGAAGCTTTCTTT | CASSLHPNRVSNTEAFF
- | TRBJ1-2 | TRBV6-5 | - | TGTGCCAGCAGTCCGACTGGGGCGTTCTATGGCTACACCTTC | CASSPTGAFYGYTF
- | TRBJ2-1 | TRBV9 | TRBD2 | TGTGCCAGCAGCGTGGAGGCTAGCGGGAGTTCTAGTGAGCAGTTCTTC | CASSVEASGSSSEQFF
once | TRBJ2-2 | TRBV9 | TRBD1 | TGTGCCAGCAGCGTGACAGGGGGCCACACCGGGGAGCTGTTTTTT | CASSVTGGHTGELFF
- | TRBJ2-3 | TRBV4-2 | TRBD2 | TGTGCCACAACCACGTCAGCGGGGGACCCCACAGATACGCAGTATTTT | CATTTSAGDPTDTQYF
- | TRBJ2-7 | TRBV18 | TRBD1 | TGTGCCAGCTCAGGGCAGGGGGCCGGGGAGCAGTACTTC | CASSGQGAGEQYF
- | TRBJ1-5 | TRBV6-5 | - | TGTGCCAGCAGTACAACAGGGCAACAGCCCCAGCATTTT | CASSTTGQQPQHF
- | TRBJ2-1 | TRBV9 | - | TGTGCCAGCAGCGTATCGGTCTCGCCCGAAGTGCAGTTCTTC | CASSVSVSPEVQFF
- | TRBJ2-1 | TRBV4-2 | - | TGTGCCAGCAGCCGCAGTGGGGGGACCCTCAATGAGCAGTTCTTC | CASSRSGGTLNEQFF
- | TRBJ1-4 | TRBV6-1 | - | TGTGCCAGCAGTGAGCAGGGGAGAGGAACTAATGAAAAACTGTTTTTT | CASSEQGRGTNEKLFF
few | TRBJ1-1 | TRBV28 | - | TGTGCCAGCAGTTTAATGTCTTCCGGTTTGAACACTGAAGCTTTCTTT | CASSLMSSGLNTEAFF
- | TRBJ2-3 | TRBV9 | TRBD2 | TGTGCCAGCAGCCTTCGTTCGTCTAGCGGATACACAGATACGCAGTATTTT | CASSLRSSSGYTDTQYF
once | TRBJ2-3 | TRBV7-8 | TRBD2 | TGTGCCAGCACCTCTAGCGGGGTTAGCACAGATACGCAGTATTTT | CASTSSGVSTDTQYF
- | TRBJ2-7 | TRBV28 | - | TGTGCCAGCAGAGGACTTGATAGCTCCTACGAGCAGTACTTC | CASRGLDSSYEQYF
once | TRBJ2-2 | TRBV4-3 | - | TGCGCCAGCAGCCAAGACATTGAACTCGGGGGCACCGGGGAGCTGTTTTTT | CASSQDIELGGTGELFF
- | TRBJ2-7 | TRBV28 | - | TGTGCCAGCAGTCTTACAGTCTACGAGCAGTACTTC | CASSLTVYEQYF
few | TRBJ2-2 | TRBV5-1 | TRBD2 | TGCGCCAGCAGCCCTAGCGGGTTTGGCACCGGGGAGCTGTTTTTT | CASSPSGFGTGELFF
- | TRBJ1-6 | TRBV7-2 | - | TGTGCCAGCAGCTTATCGTATAATTCACCCCTCCACTTT | CASSLSYNSPLHF
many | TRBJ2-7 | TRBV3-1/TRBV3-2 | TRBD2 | TGTGCCAGCAGCCAAGATCCTACTAGCGGGAGGGAACAGTACTTC | CASSQDPTSGREQYF
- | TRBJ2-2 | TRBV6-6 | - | TGTGCCAGCAGGGGTAGCGGGAACACCGGGGAGCTGTTTTTT | CASRGSGNTGELFF
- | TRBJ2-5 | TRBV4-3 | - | TGCGCCAGCAGCCAAGACGTCGGGGAGACCCAGTACTTC | CASSQDVGETQYF
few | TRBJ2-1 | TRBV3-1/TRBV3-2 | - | TGTGCCAGCAGCCAGGGGGGAGTGCAGTTCTTC | CASSQGGVQFF
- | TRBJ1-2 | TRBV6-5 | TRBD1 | TGTGCCAGCAGCCGGACAGGGGGGAACTATGGCTACACCTTC | CASSRTGGNYGYTF
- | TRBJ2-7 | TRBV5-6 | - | TGTGCCAGCAGCTTGGCCGGGAACTCCTACGAGCAGTACTTC | CASSLAGNSYEQYF
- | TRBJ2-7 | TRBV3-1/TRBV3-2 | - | TGTGCCAGCAGCGCGGGACCGCTACCCTACGAGCAGTACTTC | CASSAGPLPYEQYF
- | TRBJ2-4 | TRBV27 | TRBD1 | TGTGCCACCTGGGACAGGGAGAGGGACATTCAGTACTTC | CATWDRERDIQYF
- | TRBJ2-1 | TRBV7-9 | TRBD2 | TGTGCCAGCAGCTCCCCACAGGGCGGGAGGGAATACAATGAGCAGTTCTTC | CASSSPQGGREYNEQFF
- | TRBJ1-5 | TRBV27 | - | TGTGCCAGCAGTTTCCAGGGAAGCAATCAGCCCCAGCATTTT | CASSFQGSNQPQHF
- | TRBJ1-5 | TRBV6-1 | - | TGTGCCAGCAGTGTCTTCCCCATTACAGGAGGCAATCAGCCCCAGCATTTT | CASSVFPITGGNQPQHF
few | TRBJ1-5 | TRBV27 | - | TGTGCCAGCAGTTTGGTCGTGGCTCAGCCCCAGCATTTT | CASSLVVAQPQHF
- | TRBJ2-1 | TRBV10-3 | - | TGTGCCATCAGTTATCGGACAGCTCCCAATGAGCAGTTCTTC | CAISYRTAPNEQFF
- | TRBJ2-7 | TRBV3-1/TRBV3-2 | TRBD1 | TGTGCCAGCAGCCACGGGACAGGGGCCTACGAGCAGTACTTC | CASSHGTGAYEQYF
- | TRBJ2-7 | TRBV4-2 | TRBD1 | TGTGCCAGCAGCCAAGAAAGGACAGGGTCTTACGAGCAGTACTTC | CASSQERTGSYEQYF
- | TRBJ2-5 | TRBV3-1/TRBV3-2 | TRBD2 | TGTGCCAGCAGCCAAGGGCTAGCGGGAAGAGAGACCCAGTACTTC | CASSQGLAGRETQYF
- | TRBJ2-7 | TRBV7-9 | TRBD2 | TGTGCCAGCAGTCTGGGACTAGTGACATTTTACGAGCAGTACTTC | CASSLGLVTFYEQYF
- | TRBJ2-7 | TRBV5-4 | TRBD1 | TGTGCCAGCAGCTCGGACAGGGAGCAGTACTTC | CASSSDREQYF
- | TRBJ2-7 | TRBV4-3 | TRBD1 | TGCGCCAGCAGCCAAGATGTGACAGGGGGCTCTCACGAGCAGTACTTC | CASSQDVTGGSHEQYF
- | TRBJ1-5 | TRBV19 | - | TGTGCCAGTAACCCGGACACCTATAGCAATCAGCCCCAGCATTTT | CASNPDTYSNQPQHF
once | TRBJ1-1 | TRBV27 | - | TGTGCCAGCAGTTTATGGGCAGGAATGAACACTGAAGCTTTCTTT | CASSLWAGMNTEAFF
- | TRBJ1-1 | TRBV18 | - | TGTGCCAGCTCACCACCGGGGAGCTACACTGAAGCTTTCTTT | CASSPPGSYTEAFF